Following are 27 T cell receptor beta chains from one sample sequenced in a study of T cell changes during pregnancy in multiple sclerosis. Method: immunoSEQ multiplex PCR; TCRdb's copy keeps in-frame clones and lacks some. The data show tens of thousands of clones, roughly 87% seen once. This sample comprised peripheral blood, obtained in the first trimester of pregnancy. These receptors all stem from a female donor with multiple sclerosis, enrolled in a pregnancy study.

The chain carries TRBV11-2 and TRBJ2-7; TRBD2 is a possible D gene (6 bases). The V gene lost 5 bases and the J gene lost 3 bases, with 23 bases spanning the gap. The CDR3 is 17 residues long. Per the germline V gene, CDR1 is SGHAT and CDR2 is FQNNGV. CDR3 sequence: CASSRSPPNSGVYEQYF. CDR3 bases: TGTGCCAGCAGCCGCTCCCCCCCCAATAGCGGTGTCTACGAGCAGTACTTC.

For the CDR3, the DNA is TGTGCCAGCACCAACGTGGGCGGAAACACCATATATTTT. This encodes CASTNVGGNTIYF. V gene TRBV11-2 combines with J gene TRBJ1-3; no clear D gene. Germline V gene data show CDR1 as SGHAT and CDR2 as FQNNGV. This CDR3 has 13 amino acids. Deletions cut 7 bases from V and 4 bases from J, with 11 bases between.

This chain links TRBV5-1 with TRBJ2-5; D perhaps matches TRBD1 (5 bases). V was clipped by 0 bases and J by 3 bases, with 9 bases between them. The germline V gene has CDR1 SGHRS and CDR2 YFSETQ. The CDR3 is 14 amino acids. The CDR3 spells CASSLGQQEETQYF. The CDR3 DNA sequence: TGCGCCAGCAGCTTGGGACAGCAGGAAGAGACCCAGTACTTC.

The chain is built from TRBV7-9 and TRBJ2-7; 7 nucleotides match TRBD1. J was trimmed by 2 bases and V by 5 bases; bases with no gene match: 6. The CDR3 sequence is 14 residues long. Germline V gene sequence: CDR1 SEHNR, CDR2 FQNEAQ (reference sequence). In DNA, the CDR3 is TGTGCCAGCAGCCCATCCGACAGGGCCTACGAGCAGTACTTC. It encodes CASSPSDRAYEQYF. Drawing the rest from reference TRBV7-9 and TRBJ2-7, the complete variable domain is DTGVSQNPRHKITKRGQNVTFRCDPISEHNRLYWYRQTLGQGPEFLTYFQNEAQLEKSRLLSDRFSAERPKGSFSTLEIQRTEQGDSAMYLCASSPSDRAYEQYFGPGTRLTVT.

The V gene is TRBV6-6, the J gene TRBJ1-3, with 7 positions matching TRBD1. Trimming at V came to 2 bases and at J to 2 bases, leaving 0 bases not matched to a gene. Germline V CDR1 and CDR2: MNHNY, SVGAGI (reference sequence). This CDR3 has 14 residues. The CDR3 region is CASSYDRAGNTIYF. CDR3 DNA sequence: TGTGCCAGCAGTTACGACAGGGCTGGAAACACCATATATTTT.

The chain carries TRBV14 and TRBJ2-4; possibly TRBD1 for D (6 bases). With 0 bases removed from V and 0 bases from J, the gap between germline ends came to 9 bases. The CDR3 spans 16 residues. The germline CDR1 and CDR2 sequences are SGHDN and FVKESK. CDR3: CASSQEDSLAKNIQYF. The CDR3 DNA reads TGTGCCAGCAGCCAAGAGGACAGTCTAGCCAAAAACATTCAGTACTTC. The whole variable domain, remainder taken from reference TRBV14 and TRBJ2-4, is EAGVTQFPSHSVIEKGQTVTLRCDPISGHDNLYWYRRVMGKEIKFLLHFVKESKQDESGMPNNRFLAERTGGTYSTLKVQPAELEDSGVYFCASSQEDSLAKNIQYFGAGTRLSVL.

The chain couples TRBV13 to TRBJ1-2; the match to TRBD1 covers 8 bases. The length of the CDR3 is 14 residues. The V gene end was trimmed by 4 bases and the J gene end by 5 bases; junction bases not matched to a gene: 6. The germline gives CDR1 PRHDT, CDR2 FYEKMQ (reference sequence). CDR3 nucleotide sequence: TGTGCCAGCAGCTCCGGACAGGGAGTTTATGGCTACACCTTC. Translated: CASSSGQGVYGYTF.

The J gene is TRBJ1-1, the V gene TRBV6-1, with 8 bases fitting TRBD1. In germline, CDR1 is MNHNS, CDR2 SASEGT. The CDR3 contains 14 residues. With V trimmed by 8 bases and J by 3 bases, 8 bases remained unmatched. The CDR3: CASRRQGMDTEAFF. CDR3 coding DNA: TGTGCCAGCCGAAGACAGGGGATGGACACTGAAGCTTTCTTT.

This clone is medium-sized (0.01 to 0.1%) within its sample. The sample holds other DNA sequences that translate to the same CDR3. The chain has TRBV6-4 and TRBJ2-1; TRBD2 matches at 12 bases. V lost 0 bases and J lost 6; bases outside the gene matches: 0. Germline V CDR1 and CDR2: MRHNA, SNTAGT. The CDR3 is 15 residues long. The CDR3 protein is CASSDSTSGSNEQFF. CDR3 bases: TGTGCCAGCAGTGACTCGACTAGCGGGAGCAATGAGCAGTTCTTC.

The chain couples TRBV5-5 to TRBJ1-5; D may be TRBD1 (6 bases). CDR1 SGHKS and CDR2 YYEKEE come from the germline V gene (reference sequence). V lost 4 bases to trimming and J lost 3 bases, with 11 bases between them. The CDR3 has 14 residues. DNA of the CDR3: TGTGCCAGCAGCACCGGGACACACAATCAGCCCCAGCATTTT. It yields the protein CASSTGTHNQPQHF.

CDR3 amino acids: CASSLDFQNEQFF. The CDR3 DNA sequence: TGCGCCAGCAGCTTGGACTTCCAAAATGAGCAGTTCTTC. The rearrangement uses TRBV5-1 and TRBJ2-1, with unresolved D. The CDR3 runs 13 residues. Germline V lookup: CDR1 SGHRS, CDR2 YFSETQ. V dropped 0 bases and J dropped 7 bases, with 8 bases sitting between them.

This chain links TRBV23-1 with TRBJ2-2; a possible D gene is TRBD1 (6 bases). TRBV23-1 is an open reading frame, and its role is uncertain. The CDR3 consists of 13 residues. Deletions cut 6 bases from V and 9 bases from J, with 14 bases between. The CDR3 spells CASRLSGQRELFF. In DNA, the CDR3 is TGCGCCAGCAGATTATCGGGACAAAGGGAGCTGTTTTTT.

The chain couples TRBV5-1 to TRBJ1-1; 10 bases map to TRBD1. Germline CDR1 is SGHRS and CDR2 is YFSETQ. The CDR3 contains 17 residues. V dropped 4 bases and J dropped 1; count of bases not matched to a gene: 10. As DNA, the CDR3 is TGCGCCAGCAGCCCTCCGGGACAGGGGACCCCGAACACTGAAGCTTTCTTT. Its protein is CASSPPGQGTPNTEAFF.

The chain recombines TRBV7-2 with TRBJ2-3, with 9 positions matching TRBD2. The length of the CDR3 is 16 residues. V shed 2 bases, J shed 6 bases, and the junction held 9 bases outside the gene matches. In germline, CDR1 is SGHTA, CDR2 FQGNSA. CDR3 residues: CASSLLGSGSRDTQYF. The DNA of the CDR3 is TGTGCCAGCAGCTTATTGGGTAGCGGGAGCCGGGATACGCAGTATTTT.

This clone was seen only a few times. The V and J genes are TRBV27 and TRBJ1-1, with 7 positions matching TRBD1. CDR1 and CDR2 from the germline V gene are MNHEY and SMNVEV (reference sequence). The trim removed 5 bases at V and 8 bases at J, leaving 11 bases unmatched. This CDR3 region has 14 residues. The CDR3 here is CASSRGTVGLEAFF. The CDR3 DNA follows: TGTGCCAGCAGTAGGGGGACAGTGGGGCTGGAAGCTTTCTTT.

The CDR3 reads CASSPGIGYEQYF. As DNA, the CDR3 is TGTGCCAGCAGTCCAGGGATCGGCTACGAGCAGTACTTC. The J gene is TRBJ2-7, the V gene TRBV5-5, with a tentative D call TRBD1 (5 bases). In germline, CDR1 is SGHKS, CDR2 YYEKEE (reference sequence). Trimming shortened V by 5 bases and J by 3 bases, and 12 bases separated the two germline ends. This CDR3 is 13 amino acids long.

The chain joins TRBV7-3 to TRBJ2-7; D not certain. The germline V and J ends were trimmed by 1 base and 0 bases, with 10 bases remaining between them. Germline values: CDR1 SGHTA, CDR2 FQGTGA. This CDR3 is 15 amino acids long. The CDR3: CASSLNQASSYEQYF. As DNA, the CDR3 is TGTGCCAGCAGCTTAAACCAGGCAAGCTCCTACGAGCAGTACTTC.

V and J are TRBV6-6 and TRBJ2-3; TRBD1 agrees at 9 bases. Trimming cost V 10 bases and J 5 bases; bases outside gene matches: 7. The CDR3 loop spans 13 amino acids. CDR1 is MNHNY and CDR2 is SVGAGI in the germline V gene (reference sequence). CDR3 sequence reads: CATTGQGIDTQYF. The CDR3 DNA reads TGTGCCACCACGGGACAGGGCATAGATACGCAGTATTTT.

The chain couples TRBV9 to TRBJ2-5; D possibly corresponds to TRBD1 (6 bases). The germline gives CDR1 SGDLS, CDR2 YYNGEE. The CDR3 totals 15 residues. V was cut by 4 bases and J by 2 bases, with 15 bases left in between. The CDR3: CASSPGQLKQETQYF. The CDR3 DNA follows: TGTGCCAGCAGCCCAGGACAGCTTAAACAAGAGACCCAGTACTTC.

The chain uses TRBV5-8 and TRBJ2-5, with D hard to call. The length of the CDR3 is 15 residues. Germline CDR1 reads SGHTS; CDR2 reads YDEGEE. V was trimmed by 1 base and J by 5 bases, leaving 15 bases between them. DNA for the CDR3: TGTGCCAGCAGCTTGAGTGGCGGCAGACCGGAGACCCAGTACTTC. This encodes CASSLSGGRPETQYF.

This chain's CDR3 is CSVADQGGTEAFF. CDR3 DNA: TGCAGCGTTGCCGACCAGGGAGGTACTGAAGCTTTCTTT. This chain uses TRBV29-1 with TRBJ1-1, with D tentatively TRBD1 (5 bases). Trimming shortened V by 4 bases and J by 5 bases, and 14 bases separated the two germline ends. CDR3 length: 13 amino acids. Germline V CDR1 and CDR2: SQVTM, ANQGSEA.

The chain joins TRBV2 to TRBJ2-7; a weak D match, TRBD1 (6 bases). Germline assignment: CDR1 SNHLY and CDR2 FYNNEI. V was trimmed by 6 bases and J by 7 bases, leaving 13 bases between them. The CDR3 loop spans 12 amino acids. This CDR3 reads CASRTDRPEQYF. CDR3 DNA: TGTGCCAGCAGGACGGACAGACCGGAGCAGTACTTC.

The chain links TRBV6-5 to TRBJ2-7; 7 nucleotides match TRBD2. The CDR3 covers 14 residues. The junction had 7 bases not matched to a gene; V was cut back by 6 bases and J by 2 bases. CDR1 is MNHEY and CDR2 is SVGAGI in the germline V gene. For the CDR3, the DNA is TGTGCCAGCAGCCCGGGAGGACTAGCCTACGAGCAGTACTTC. It yields the protein CASSPGGLAYEQYF.

This chain joins TRBV6-1 and TRBJ2-1, with a weak D call TRBD2 (6 bases). Trimming shortened V by 1 base and J by 4 bases, and 14 bases separated the two germline ends. Germline CDR1 and CDR2: MNHNS and SASEGT. The CDR3 consists of 16 residues. The CDR3 sequence: CASSEVAGSGYNEQFF. The CDR3 DNA is TGTGCCAGCAGTGAAGTTGCGGGATCAGGGTACAATGAGCAGTTCTTC.

The chain employs TRBV4-2 and TRBJ2-7; 16 nucleotides match TRBD2. Germline V gene data show CDR1 as LGHNA and CDR2 as YNFKEQ. V trimming: 3 bases; J trimming: 4 bases; junction bases outside the gene matches: 15. The CDR3 length is 20 residues. In DNA form, the CDR3 reads TGTGCCAGCAGCCAGGGATCTGGGACTAGCGGGAGGGTCTTAGCATACGAGCAGTACTTC. Translating gives CASSQGSGTSGRVLAYEQYF.

This clone has a handful of counts. This chain joins TRBV30 and TRBJ1-1; TRBD1 matches 10 bases. V shed 2 bases, J shed 9 bases, and the junction held 18 bases outside the gene matches. The CDR3 totals 17 residues. CDR1 is GTSNPN and CDR2 is SVGIG in the germline V gene (reference sequence). DNA of the CDR3: TGTGCCTGGAGTCCCAGCCTAGGGACAGGGGCCACTCAAAAAGCTTTCTTT. Protein: CAWSPSLGTGATQKAFF.

The chain combines TRBV10-1 with TRBJ2-3; the match to TRBD2 covers 8 bases. The germline gives CDR1 WNHNN, CDR2 SYGVQD (reference sequence). This CDR3 has 17 amino acids. V was pared by 4 bases and J by 4 bases, with 13 bases of the junction left unmatched. The CDR3 coding sequence is TGCGCCAGCAGTGGAACAGGGACTAGTGTATTGGCAGATACGCAGTATTTT. Translation gives CASSGTGTSVLADTQYF.